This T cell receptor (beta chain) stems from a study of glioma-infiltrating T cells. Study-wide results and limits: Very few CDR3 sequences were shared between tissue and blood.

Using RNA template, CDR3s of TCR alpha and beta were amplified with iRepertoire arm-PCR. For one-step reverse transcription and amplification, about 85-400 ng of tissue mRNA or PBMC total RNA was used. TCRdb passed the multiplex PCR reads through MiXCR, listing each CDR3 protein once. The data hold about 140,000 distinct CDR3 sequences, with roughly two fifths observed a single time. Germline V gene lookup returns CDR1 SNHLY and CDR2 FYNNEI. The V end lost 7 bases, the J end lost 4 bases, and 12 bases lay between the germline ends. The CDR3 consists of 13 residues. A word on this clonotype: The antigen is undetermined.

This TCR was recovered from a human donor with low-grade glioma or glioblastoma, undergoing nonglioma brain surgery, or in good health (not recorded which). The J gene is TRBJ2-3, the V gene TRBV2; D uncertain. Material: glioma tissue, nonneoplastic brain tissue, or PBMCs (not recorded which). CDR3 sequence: CASMMRHPDTQYF. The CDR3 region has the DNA TGTGCCAGCATGATGAGACACCCAGATACGCAGTATTTT.